What follows are 21 T cell receptor beta chains derived from one specimen sequenced in a study of OX40 agonist ivuxolimab in advanced cancers. Measured with immunoSEQ multiplex PCR; TCRdb has only the in-frame clones, and not every one. The sample carries around 43,000 clones, approximately 86% recorded once. The sample consisted of CD4+ or CD8+ T cells sorted from blood, taken in a trial of the OX40 agonist ivuxolimab. Receptor source: an adult with an advanced solid tumor such as melanoma, head and neck, liver or kidney cancer.

V gene TRBV19 combines with J gene TRBJ2-3; D is perhaps TRBD2 (7 bases). From germline, CDR1 is LNHDA and CDR2 SQIVND (reference sequence). Trimming cost V 5 bases and J 6 bases, with 18 bases left between them. CDR3 length equals 15 residues. CDR3 nucleotide sequence: TGTGCCAGTAGTCTAGTGGGGGGGCCGGGGGATACGCAGTATTTT. Protein sequence: CASSLVGGPGDTQYF.

The chain employs TRBV9 and TRBJ1-5, with D unclear. Trimming removed 0 bases at V and 5 bases at J, with 12 bases between. This CDR3 is 15 amino acids long. The germline V gene encodes CDR1 SGDLS and CDR2 YYNGEE. CDR3 nucleotides: TGTGCCAGCAGCGTAGCCTCCGGTCCCTATCAGCCCCAGCATTTT. It codes for CASSVASGPYQPQHF.

V is TRBV9 and J is TRBJ2-2; D perhaps matches TRBD2 (5 bases). Trimming left V 0 bases short and J 7 bases short, with 16 bases between. From germline, CDR1 is SGDLS and CDR2 YYNGEE. This CDR3 is 16 amino acids long. The CDR3, as DNA: TGTGCCAGCAGCGTAGGTGGGTTAGCGATCAACGGGGAGCTGTTTTTT. It translates to CASSVGGLAINGELFF.

V and J are TRBV7-6 and TRBJ1-1; no clear D. This CDR3 is built from 15 residues. The germline CDR1 and CDR2 sequences are SGHVS and FNYEAQ. Trimming shortened V by 5 bases and J by 2 bases, and 15 bases separated the two germline ends. The CDR3 sequence: CASSLAKDGNTEAFF. In DNA form, the CDR3 reads TGTGCCAGCAGCCTCGCCAAGGACGGAAACACTGAAGCTTTCTTT.

V is TRBV27 and J is TRBJ2-7; weak D call: TRBD1 (5 bases). Trimming stripped 6 bases from V and 2 bases from J, with 8 bases between. The CDR3 consists of 12 residues. The germline V gene encodes CDR1 MNHEY and CDR2 SMNVEV (reference sequence). The CDR3 nucleotides read TGTGCCAGCAGGGGGCAGGCCTACGAGCAGTACTTC. Its protein product is CASRGQAYEQYF.

The rearrangement joins TRBV5-1 to TRBJ2-1; TRBD2 matches 7 bases. The CDR3 spans 13 residues. Per germline, CDR1 SGHRS and CDR2 YFSETQ. V dropped 4 bases and J dropped 10; count of bases not matched to a gene: 8. In DNA, the CDR3 is TGCGCCAGCAGCCGGACTAGTGGCGTGGAGCAGTTCTTC. Translating gives CASSRTSGVEQFF.

The J gene is TRBJ1-1, the V gene TRBV10-3, with D hard to call. V lost 10 bases and J lost 6, with 18 bases in between. The CDR3 is 13 residues long. Germline values: CDR1 ENHRY, CDR2 SYGVKD. The chain's CDR3 is CATTTITGPEAFF. The CDR3, as DNA: TGTGCCACCACTACTATAACTGGTCCTGAAGCTTTCTTT.

This rearrangement joins TRBV11-2 to TRBJ1-2; D perhaps matches TRBD1 (5 bases). This CDR3 has 15 residues. Looked up from germline, CDR1 is SGHAT and CDR2 is FQNNGV. Trimming took off 3 bases at V and 3 bases at J, with 14 bases between the two ends. CDR3 in DNA: TGTGCCAGCAGCTTCGGGGACGGCGGGGACTATGGCTACACCTTC. This encodes CASSFGDGGDYGYTF.

The rearrangement links TRBV13 to TRBJ2-7; a possible D gene is TRBD1 (7 bases). The germline V gene encodes CDR1 PRHDT and CDR2 FYEKMQ (reference sequence). Trimming shortened V by 5 bases and J by 5 bases, and 31 bases separated the two germline ends. The CDR3 consists of 19 residues. DNA for the CDR3: TGTGCCAGCAGCCCCACCCAGAAAGGACAGGAGGGGATACTCCACGAGCAGTACTTC. Amino acid sequence: CASSPTQKGQEGILHEQYF.

The rearrangement joins TRBV4-1 to TRBJ2-7, with 10 bases aligning to TRBD1. V trimming: 1 base; J trimming: 2 bases; junction bases outside the gene matches: 5. The CDR3 length is 16 residues. Germline V CDR1 and CDR2: MGHRA, YSYEKL. The CDR3 DNA reads TGCGCCAGCAGCCAAGTGGGACAGGGGAGGCCCTACGAGCAGTACTTC. Protein: CASSQVGQGRPYEQYF.

The chain employs TRBV5-1 and TRBJ2-4; possibly TRBD2 for D (5 bases). CDR1 and CDR2 from the germline V gene are SGHRS and YFSETQ. Trimming took 6 bases from V and 0 from J, leaving 13 bases between them. The CDR3 has 15 residues. This CDR3 reads CASNRGYGAKNIQYF. CDR3 sequence (DNA): TGCGCCAGCAATCGGGGATACGGAGCCAAAAACATTCAGTACTTC.

The J gene is TRBJ1-5, the V gene TRBV27, with 9 bases lining up with TRBD1. CDR3 size: 15 residues. V was pared by 0 bases and J by 7 bases, with 4 bases of the junction left unmatched. Looked up from germline, CDR1 is MNHEY and CDR2 is SMNVEV (reference sequence). The CDR3 DNA reads TGTGCCAGCAGTTTATCGTATGGGACAGGGCAGCCCCAGCATTTT. Its protein is CASSLSYGTGQPQHF.

This clone was seen a single time. The chain employs TRBV13 and TRBJ2-4; the D gene is possibly TRBD1 (5 bases). Trimming stripped 5 bases from V and 1 base from J, with 12 bases between. CDR1 is PRHDT and CDR2 is FYEKMQ in the germline V gene (reference sequence). The CDR3 is made up of 15 amino acids. CDR3 amino acids: CASSLYGAAKNIQYF. The CDR3 DNA sequence: TGTGCCAGCAGCCTATATGGGGCGGCCAAAAACATTCAGTACTTC.

The V gene is TRBV7-2, the J gene TRBJ2-2, with TRBD1 matching over 11 bases. With 3 bases clipped from V and 0 bases from J, the junction kept 3 bases outside the gene matches. The CDR3 is 17 residues long. Germline-derived CDR1 and CDR2 are SGHTA and FQGNSA. The CDR3 sequence is CASSFPGQGANTGELFF. Written as DNA, the CDR3 is TGTGCCAGCAGCTTCCCGGGACAGGGGGCGAACACCGGGGAGCTGTTTTTT.

The V gene is TRBV7-9, the J gene TRBJ2-7; 10 nucleotides line up with TRBD1. CDR1 and CDR2 from the germline V gene are SEHNR and FQNEAQ (reference sequence). J lost 1 base, V lost 2 bases, and 2 bases had no gene match. The CDR3 is made up of 15 amino acids. In DNA form, the CDR3 reads TGTGCCAGCAGCTTACTGGACAGGGGGTCCTACGAGCAGTACTTC. Translated, it gives CASSLLDRGSYEQYF.

This clone was detected once. The gene calls are TRBV7-9 and TRBJ2-7; 10 bases agree with TRBD1. Trimming removed 3 bases from V and 0 bases from J; junction bases left unmatched: 2. This CDR3 spans 15 amino acids. Germline V lookup: CDR1 SEHNR, CDR2 FQNEAQ (reference sequence). CDR3 sequence (DNA): TGTGCCAGCAGCTTCTGGGACAGGGGCTCCTACGAGCAGTACTTC. Translated, it gives CASSFWDRGSYEQYF. The full variable domain, completed using reference TRBV7-9 and TRBJ2-7, is DTGVSQNPRHKITKRGQNVTFRCDPISEHNRLYWYRQTLGQGPEFLTYFQNEAQLEKSRLLSDRFSAERPKGSFSTLEIQRTEQGDSAMYLCASSFWDRGSYEQYFGPGTRLTVT.

CDR3 protein: CASKGDRLSSYHF. CDR3 bases: TGTGCCAGTAAAGGGGACCGACTTTCTTCATATCATTTT. V and J are TRBV19 and TRBJ1-5, with D possibly matching TRBD1 (5 bases). V lost 7 bases to trimming and J lost 16 bases, with 23 bases between them. Germline-derived CDR1 and CDR2 are LNHDA and SQIVND (reference sequence). The CDR3 runs to 13 residues.

The rearrangement joins TRBV11-2 to TRBJ1-5; perhaps TRBD1 as D (6 bases). In germline, CDR1 is SGHAT, CDR2 FQNNGV. CDR3 length: 14 amino acids. V lost 0 bases, J lost 7 bases, and 10 bases lay in between. This chain's CDR3 is CASSLEAGAQPQHF. The CDR3 DNA reads TGTGCCAGCAGCTTAGAGGCAGGGGCCCAGCCCCAGCATTTT.

This clone was seen just once. This sequence joins TRBV6-6 and TRBJ2-1, with 9 bases identical to TRBD2. Per germline, CDR1 MNHNY and CDR2 SVGAGI (reference sequence). The CDR3 sequence is 16 residues long. J was trimmed by 3 bases and V by 0 bases; bases with no gene match: 3. CDR3 in amino acids: CASSYSAGGLYNEQFF. In DNA, the CDR3 is TGTGCCAGCAGTTACTCAGCGGGGGGTCTCTACAATGAGCAGTTCTTC.

The chain carries TRBV28 and TRBJ2-6; no reliable D call. The V gene lost 6 bases and the J gene lost 0 bases, with 9 bases spanning the gap. Germline-derived CDR1 and CDR2 are MDHEN and SYDVKM. The CDR3 runs 15 residues. The CDR3 sequence: CASRGWDSGANVLTF. Written as DNA, the CDR3 is TGTGCCAGCAGGGGTTGGGACTCTGGGGCCAACGTCCTGACTTTC.

The rearrangement joins TRBV13 to TRBJ2-7; 7 nucleotides align to TRBD1. The ends lost 5 bases at V and 1 base at J; junction bases unmatched: 5. This CDR3 spans 14 amino acids. CDR1 PRHDT and CDR2 FYEKMQ come from the germline V gene (reference sequence). CDR3 nucleotide sequence: TGTGCCAGCAGCCCCGGGGACAGATCCTACGAGCAGTACTTC. Its translation: CASSPGDRSYEQYF.